This is a list of T cell receptor beta chains from one sample in a study of T cell changes during pregnancy in multiple sclerosis. Sequenced by immunoSEQ multiplex PCR; TCRdb stores in-frame clones only, minus some. Altogether about 20,000 clones are present, about 88% being singletons, with the ten largest covering around 7.7%. The material was CD8+ T cells from peripheral blood mononuclear cells, obtained in the second trimester of pregnancy. These receptors were collected from a female donor in good health, enrolled as a control in a pregnancy study. CDR3s leave out the opening cysteine and the closing phenylalanine or tryptophan. Each record gives: V gene, J gene, CDR3 protein.

TRBV2,TRBJ2-2,ASSEREPGQGAGGELF
TRBV7-9,TRBJ2-3,ASLASGISTDTQY
TRBV7-6,TRBJ1-1,ASSLPQGLSVKTTEAF
TRBV5-5,TRBJ2-1,ASSSSGLANHNEQF
TRBV9,TRBJ2-7,ASSPLAGPYEQY
TRBV2,TRBJ2-3,AIGTGGPDTQY
TRBV19,TRBJ1-2,ASSIVSVDYGYT
TRBV2,TRBJ2-5,ASIPPVPLETQY
TRBV7-8,TRBJ1-5,ASSFGRGRIQPQH
TRBV6-1,TRBJ1-2,ASSGTGEGYGYT
TRBV27,TRBJ1-1,ASSQDRNTEAF
TRBV5-4,TRBJ2-2,ASSLALAGGTGELF
TRBV7-7,TRBJ2-5,ASSLGLAETQY